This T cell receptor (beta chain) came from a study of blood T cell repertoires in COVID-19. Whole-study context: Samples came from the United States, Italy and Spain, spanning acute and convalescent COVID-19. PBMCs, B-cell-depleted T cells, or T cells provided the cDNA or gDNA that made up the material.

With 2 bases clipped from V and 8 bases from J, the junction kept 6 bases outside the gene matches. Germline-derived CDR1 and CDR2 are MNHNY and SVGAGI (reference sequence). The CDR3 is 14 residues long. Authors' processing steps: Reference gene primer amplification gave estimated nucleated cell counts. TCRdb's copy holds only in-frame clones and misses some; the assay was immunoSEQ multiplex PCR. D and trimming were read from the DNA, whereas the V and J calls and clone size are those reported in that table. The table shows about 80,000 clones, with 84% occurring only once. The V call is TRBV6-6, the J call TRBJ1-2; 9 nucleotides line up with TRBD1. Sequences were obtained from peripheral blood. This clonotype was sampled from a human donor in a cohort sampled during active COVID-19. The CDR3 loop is CASSYLDRGYGYTF. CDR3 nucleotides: TGTGCCAGCAGTTACCTAGACAGGGGGTACGGCTACACCTTC.